The TCR beta chain described here comes from a study of cytomegalovirus exposure and HLA in healthy donors. Researchers ran the PCR with 60 Vbeta and 13 Jbeta primers. Using immunoSEQ multiplex PCR, the repertoire was profiled, and TCRdb retains in-frame clones only, with some absent. The repertoire includes over 50,000 clones, 89% of them detected once, and 1.5% sits in the top ten. With 6 bases clipped from V and 4 bases from J, the junction kept 5 bases outside the gene matches. The germline CDR1 and CDR2 sequences are ENHRY and SYGVKD. The CDR3 runs to 14 residues. The sample taken for sequencing was PBMCs. The receptor was derived from a man in his thirties or forties in good health and CMV-seropositive. The genes are TRBV10-3 and TRBJ1-1; 10 positions match TRBD1. This chain's CDR3 is CAIRPGTGVTEAFF. The CDR3 bases are TGTGCCATCAGACCCGGGACAGGGGTCACTGAAGCTTTCTTT.